These 26 T cell receptor beta chains were sequenced from one sample in a study of shared clonotypes between healthy human individuals. Measured with immunoSEQ multiplex PCR; TCRdb has only the in-frame clones, and not every one. Among 2 million to 2.5 million clones listed, 85% to 95% were seen once. The sample was naive CD4+ T cells from PBMCs. Subset noted: CD45RA+ positively selected. Receptors originate from a young man in good health. Some clones in this sample may be carry-over from other donors' samples.

The sample holds one count of this clone. This chain uses TRBV18 with TRBJ2-7, with 9 bases that match TRBD2. J was trimmed by 2 bases and V by 2 bases; bases with no gene match: 4. In germline, CDR1 is KGHSH, CDR2 LQKENI. The CDR3 totals 15 residues. CDR3 nucleotide sequence: TGTGCCAGCTCACCAGCGAGCGGGAGGACCTACGAGCAGTACTTC. This translates into CASSPASGRTYEQYF.

This clone was observed once. The chain joins TRBV15 to TRBJ1-5; D is perhaps TRBD1 (6 bases). From germline, CDR1 is LNHNV and CDR2 YYDKDF (reference sequence). The ends were cut back, 3 bases at V and 1 base at J, with 13 bases in the middle. CDR3 length equals 16 residues. This chain's CDR3 is CATSSRGAGSNQPQHF. CDR3 nucleotides: TGTGCCACCAGCAGTCGGGGGGCCGGGAGCAATCAGCCCCAGCATTTT.

To note about this clone: This same CDR3 is encoded by further DNA sequences in the sample. This chain uses TRBV28 with TRBJ2-7; D gene ambiguous. V lost 3 bases to trimming and J lost 5 bases, with 5 bases between them. The germline V gene encodes CDR1 MDHEN and CDR2 SYDVKM. This CDR3 region has 11 residues. Here the CDR3 DNA reads TGTGCCAGCAGTTTGGAGAACGAGCAGTACTTC. Protein product: CASSLENEQYF.

The genes are TRBV29-1 and TRBJ2-3; 7 bases are a match to TRBD1. Germline CDR1 is SQVTM and CDR2 is ANQGSEA. The length of the CDR3 is 14 residues. J lost 2 bases, V lost 6 bases, and 8 bases had no gene match. The CDR3 is CSVSGQEFTDTQYF. The CDR3, as DNA: TGCAGCGTCTCCGGACAGGAATTCACAGATACGCAGTATTTT.

The chain joins TRBV6-5 to TRBJ2-1; D is possibly TRBD1 or TRBD2 (5 bases each). V was clipped by 6 bases and J by 0 bases, with 12 bases between them. Germline CDR1 is MNHEY and CDR2 is SVGAGI. The CDR3 has 15 amino acids. The CDR3 bases are TGTGCCAGCAGAACGAGGGGACGCTCCTACAATGAGCAGTTCTTC. Amino acids: CASRTRGRSYNEQFF.

The chain carries TRBV2 and TRBJ2-7; 14 nucleotides match TRBD2. V shed 8 bases and J 5 bases; nucleotides not matched to a gene: 5. Looked up from germline, CDR1 is SNHLY and CDR2 is FYNNEI. The CDR3 totals 14 residues. The CDR3 DNA sequence: TGTGCCAGCTTCCCGGGACTAGCGGGAGACGAGCAGTACTTC. Amino acids: CASFPGLAGDEQYF. The variable domain in full, completed from reference TRBV2 and TRBJ2-7, reads EPEVTQTPSHQVTQMGQEVILRCVPISNHLYFYWYRQILGQKVEFLVSFYNNEISEKSEIFDDQFSVERPDGSNFTLKIRSTKLEDSAMYFCASFPGLAGDEQYFGPGTRLTVT.

The V call is TRBV7-9, the J call TRBJ1-4; D might be TRBD1 (5 bases). With 3 bases removed from V and 8 bases from J, the gap between germline ends came to 16 bases. The CDR3 contains 15 residues. Germline V gene sequence: CDR1 SEHNR, CDR2 FQNEAQ (reference sequence). The CDR3 DNA follows: TGTGCCAGCAGCTTCCAGGGTCGATCGCAGGAAAAACTGTTTTTT. It yields the protein CASSFQGRSQEKLFF.

The chain employs TRBV2 and TRBJ1-2, with no clear D. Germline V gene lookup returns CDR1 SNHLY and CDR2 FYNNEI. The CDR3 is made up of 13 amino acids. V was pared by 2 bases and J by 1 base, with 5 bases between. This chain's CDR3 is CASSELLNYGYTF. In DNA, the CDR3 is TGTGCCAGCAGTGAACTGCTTAACTATGGCTACACCTTC.

This chain joins TRBV23-1 and TRBJ1-2, with D unresolved. TRBV23-1 counts as an open reading frame of uncertain function. The CDR3 has 14 amino acids. V dropped 3 bases and J dropped 6 bases, with 14 bases sitting between them. CDR3 in DNA: TGCGCCAGCAGTCATCACACCGGTTCGGATGGCTACACCTTC. Its protein is CASSHHTGSDGYTF.

This sequence joins TRBV6-5 and TRBJ2-2; D is unclear. With 3 bases removed from V and 1 base from J, the gap between germline ends came to 9 bases. CDR3 length: 15 residues. Germline V gene lookup returns CDR1 MNHEY and CDR2 SVGAGI. This chain's CDR3 is CASSYLPENTGELFF. The CDR3 DNA reads TGTGCCAGCAGTTATCTGCCGGAGAACACCGGGGAGCTGTTTTTT.

The chain has TRBV5-1 and TRBJ1-2, with D possibly being TRBD1 (5 bases). Trimming removed 0 bases from V and 8 bases from J, with 20 bases in between. Germline V gives CDR1 SGHRS, CDR2 YFSETQ. The CDR3 runs to 16 residues. CDR3 loop: CASSLAGGSTSGGYTF. The CDR3 DNA is TGCGCCAGCAGCTTGGCGGGGGGATCGACTTCCGGCGGCTACACCTTC.

The chain recombines TRBV18 with TRBJ1-4, with D hard to call. Trimming removed 6 bases from V and 0 bases from J, with 11 bases in between. Germline V gene sequence: CDR1 KGHSH, CDR2 LQKENI. CDR3 length equals 15 residues. CDR3 DNA sequence: TGTGCCAGCTCCCTGCAACTTACAACTAATGAAAAACTGTTTTTT. Residues: CASSLQLTTNEKLFF.

The J gene is TRBJ2-7, the V gene TRBV5-1; D is unresolved. The CDR3 length is 14 residues. Germline V gives CDR1 SGHRS, CDR2 YFSETQ. Trimming took off 3 bases at V and 2 bases at J, with 12 bases between the two ends. CDR3 in amino acids: CASSSSTAPYEQYF. The CDR3 bases are TGCGCCAGCAGCTCCTCGACGGCCCCCTACGAGCAGTACTTC.

Comments on this clone: Other DNA sequences within the sample encode an identical CDR3. The chain combines TRBV10-3 with TRBJ1-4; perhaps TRBD1 as D (5 bases). Germline V CDR1 and CDR2: ENHRY, SYGVKD. The CDR3 spans 14 residues. The V end lost 2 bases, the J end lost 3 bases, and 7 bases lay between the germline ends. The CDR3 sequence: CAISEGGANEKLFF. The CDR3 DNA reads TGTGCCATCAGTGAGGGGGGGGCTAATGAAAAACTGTTTTTT.

This chain connects TRBV7-9 to TRBJ2-3, with a tentative D call TRBD2 (6 bases). This CDR3 spans 14 amino acids. In germline, CDR1 is SEHNR, CDR2 FQNEAQ (reference sequence). Trimming pared 4 bases from V and 5 bases from J, leaving 13 bases between. The CDR3 sequence is CASSSVGGVDTQYF. CDR3 nucleotides: TGTGCCAGCAGCTCCGTCGGCGGGGTAGATACGCAGTATTTT.

V usage is TRBV27 and J usage is TRBJ1-3; 9 bases align to TRBD1. Trimming cost V 3 bases and J 0 bases; bases outside gene matches: 9. The germline V gene has CDR1 MNHEY and CDR2 SMNVEV (reference sequence). This CDR3 has 18 amino acids. The DNA of the CDR3 is TGTGCCAGCAGTTTTAAGGGAGGGGACAGGGTCTCTGGAAACACCATATATTTT. Its protein is CASSFKGGDRVSGNTIYF.

On this clone: The same CDR3 also results from other DNA sequences found in this sample. This chain joins TRBV28 and TRBJ2-7; D possibly corresponds to TRBD2 (7 bases). V was trimmed by 8 bases and J by 2 bases, leaving 13 bases between them. Germline V gene sequence: CDR1 MDHEN, CDR2 SYDVKM. The CDR3 is made up of 13 amino acids. DNA of the CDR3: TGTGCCAGCTCGTTGGGGGGGCCCTACGAGCAGTACTTC. Its protein is CASSLGGPYEQYF.

The chain uses TRBV5-4 and TRBJ2-5, with TRBD1 matching 8 bases. The CDR3 sequence is 16 residues long. CDR1 and CDR2 from the germline V gene are SGHNT and YYREEE (reference sequence). Unmatched junction bases numbered 14, after V lost 3 bases and J lost 7 bases. The chain's CDR3 is CASSWQTGAIVGTQYF. CDR3 sequence (DNA): TGTGCCAGCAGCTGGCAGACAGGGGCGATAGTTGGGACCCAGTACTTC.

V usage is TRBV6-1 and J usage is TRBJ2-6, with 7 bases identical to TRBD1. Germline V CDR1 and CDR2: MNHNS, SASEGT. This CDR3 has 16 amino acids. Trimming removed 4 bases from V and 0 bases from J; junction bases left unmatched: 3. DNA for the CDR3: TGTGCCAGCAGTGGGGGGACAGCCTCTGGGGCCAACGTCCTGACTTTC. This sequence encodes CASSGGTASGANVLTF.

Worth noting for this clone: Other DNA sequences in the sample encode the same CDR3. The gene calls are TRBV6-6 and TRBJ2-1; a possible D gene is TRBD1 (5 bases). Trimming cost V 8 bases and J 6 bases, with 8 bases left between them. Germline V gene sequence: CDR1 MNHNY, CDR2 SVGAGI (reference sequence). The CDR3 is 11 residues long. CDR3 nucleotide sequence: TGTGCCAGCTCTAGGGGCAATGAGCAGTTCTTC. It yields the protein CASSRGNEQFF.

The chain has TRBV5-1 and TRBJ2-5, with 9 bases identical to TRBD1. CDR3 length: 15 amino acids. Germline CDR1 is SGHRS and CDR2 is YFSETQ. With 4 bases clipped from V and 4 bases from J, the junction kept 8 bases outside the gene matches. The CDR3 loop reads CASSTGQGSRETQYF. The CDR3 DNA sequence: TGCGCCAGCAGCACCGGACAGGGGTCTCGAGAGACCCAGTACTTC.

On this clone: This CDR3 is also generated by other DNA sequences in the sample. The chain combines TRBV7-9 with TRBJ2-1; TRBD2 agrees at 9 bases. V shed 4 bases and J 4 bases; nucleotides not matched to a gene: 5. CDR3 length: 15 amino acids. Germline V lookup: CDR1 SEHNR, CDR2 FQNEAQ (reference sequence). The CDR3 sequence is CASSSLAGSYNEQFF. In DNA form, the CDR3 reads TGTGCCAGCAGCTCTCTAGCGGGAAGTTACAATGAGCAGTTCTTC.

Remarks on this clone: The same CDR3 is also encoded by other DNA sequences in this sample. V gene TRBV18 combines with J gene TRBJ2-7, with D hard to call. The germline V gene encodes CDR1 KGHSH and CDR2 LQKENI. The V end was cut by 1 base, the J end by 4 bases, with 5 bases between. The CDR3 is 12 residues long. The CDR3 bases are TGTGCCAGCTCACCACGGCTATACGAGCAGTACTTC. Its translation is CASSPRLYEQYF. Combining the CDR3 with reference TRBV18 and TRBJ2-7 gives the whole variable domain NAGVMQNPRHLVRRRGQEARLRCSPMKGHSHVYWYRQLPEEGLKFMVYLQKENIIDESGMPKERFSAEFPKEGPSILRIQQVVRGDSAAYFCASSPRLYEQYFGPGTRLTVT.

The chain uses TRBV27 and TRBJ2-7, with D perhaps TRBD1 (6 bases). V lost 6 bases and J lost 2, with 26 bases in between. This CDR3 spans 18 amino acids. Germline CDR1 and CDR2: MNHEY and SMNVEV (reference sequence). The CDR3 DNA is TGTGCCAGCAGGCCTACGCTGTGGGGAGCGGACAGAGCCTACGAGCAGTACTTC. Its translation: CASRPTLWGADRAYEQYF.

This clone was seen just once. The chain joins TRBV28 to TRBJ2-7; possibly TRBD1 or TRBD2 for D (5 bases each). Germline V gene data show CDR1 as MDHEN and CDR2 as SYDVKM. V was pared by 6 bases and J by 3 bases, with 12 bases between. The CDR3 is 13 residues long. The CDR3 region is CASRSGTHYEQYF. The DNA of the CDR3 is TGTGCCAGCAGATCCGGGACCCACTACGAGCAGTACTTC.

The J gene is TRBJ2-5, the V gene TRBV30, with D perhaps given as TRBD1 or TRBD2 (6 bases each). Germline V lookup: CDR1 GTSNPN, CDR2 SVGIG (reference sequence). V was trimmed by 0 bases and J by 9 bases, leaving 8 bases between them. This CDR3 region has 11 residues. CDR3 residues: CAWSVRGPQYF. CDR3 DNA sequence: TGTGCCTGGAGTGTACGGGGGCCCCAGTACTTC.